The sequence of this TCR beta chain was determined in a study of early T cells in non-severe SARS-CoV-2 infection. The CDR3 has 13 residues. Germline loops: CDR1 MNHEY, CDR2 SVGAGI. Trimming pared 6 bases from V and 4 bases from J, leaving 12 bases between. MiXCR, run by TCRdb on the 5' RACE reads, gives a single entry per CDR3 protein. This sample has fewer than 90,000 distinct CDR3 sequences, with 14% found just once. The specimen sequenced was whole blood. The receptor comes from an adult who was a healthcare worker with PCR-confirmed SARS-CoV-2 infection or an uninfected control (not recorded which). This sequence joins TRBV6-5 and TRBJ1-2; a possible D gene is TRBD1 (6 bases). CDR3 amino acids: CASRPTGTYGYTF. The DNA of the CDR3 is TGTGCCAGCAGGCCTACAGGGACCTATGGCTACACCTTC.